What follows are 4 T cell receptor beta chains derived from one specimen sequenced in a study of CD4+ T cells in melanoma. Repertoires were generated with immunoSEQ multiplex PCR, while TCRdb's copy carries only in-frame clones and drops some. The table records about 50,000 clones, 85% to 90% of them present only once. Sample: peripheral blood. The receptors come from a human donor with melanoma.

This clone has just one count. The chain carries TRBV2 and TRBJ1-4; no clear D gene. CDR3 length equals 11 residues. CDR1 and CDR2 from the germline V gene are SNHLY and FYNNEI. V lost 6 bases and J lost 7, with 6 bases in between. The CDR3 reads CASRNFEKLFF. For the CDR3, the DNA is TGTGCCAGCAGGAATTTTGAAAAACTGTTTTTT.

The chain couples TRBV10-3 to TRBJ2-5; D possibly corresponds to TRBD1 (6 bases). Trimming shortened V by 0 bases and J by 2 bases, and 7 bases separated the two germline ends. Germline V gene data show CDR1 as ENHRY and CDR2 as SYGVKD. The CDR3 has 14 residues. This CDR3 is CAISESQGQETQYF. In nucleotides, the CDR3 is TGTGCCATCAGTGAGTCACAGGGTCAAGAGACCCAGTACTTC.

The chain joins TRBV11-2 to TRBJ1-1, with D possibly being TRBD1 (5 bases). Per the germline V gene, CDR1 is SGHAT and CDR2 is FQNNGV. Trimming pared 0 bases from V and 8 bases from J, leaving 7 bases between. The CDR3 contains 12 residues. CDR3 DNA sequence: TGTGCCAGCAGCTTAGATAAGGGGGAAGCTTTCTTT. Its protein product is CASSLDKGEAFF.

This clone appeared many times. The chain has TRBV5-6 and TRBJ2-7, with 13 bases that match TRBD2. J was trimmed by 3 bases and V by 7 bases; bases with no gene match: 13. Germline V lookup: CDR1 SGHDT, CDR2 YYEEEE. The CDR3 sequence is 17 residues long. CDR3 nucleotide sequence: TGTGCCAGCGAAGGACTAGCGGGGGCCAACGCAATCTACGAGCAGTACTTC. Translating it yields CASEGLAGANAIYEQYF.